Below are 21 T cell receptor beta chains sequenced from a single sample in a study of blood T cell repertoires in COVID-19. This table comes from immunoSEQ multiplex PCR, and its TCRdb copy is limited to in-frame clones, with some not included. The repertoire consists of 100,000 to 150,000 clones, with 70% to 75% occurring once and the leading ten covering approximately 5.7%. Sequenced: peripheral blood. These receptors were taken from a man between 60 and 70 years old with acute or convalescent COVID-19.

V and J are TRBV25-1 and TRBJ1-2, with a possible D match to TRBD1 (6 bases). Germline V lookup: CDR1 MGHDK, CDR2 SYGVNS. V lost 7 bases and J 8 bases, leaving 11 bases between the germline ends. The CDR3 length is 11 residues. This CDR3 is CASKQGRGYTF. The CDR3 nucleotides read TGTGCCAGCAAACAGGGTCGCGGCTACACCTTC.

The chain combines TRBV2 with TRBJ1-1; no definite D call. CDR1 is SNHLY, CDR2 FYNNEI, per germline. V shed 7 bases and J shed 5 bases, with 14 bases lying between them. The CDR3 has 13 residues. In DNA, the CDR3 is TGTGCCAGCATCCGGGGATGGGGAACTGAAGCTTTCTTT. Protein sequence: CASIRGWGTEAFF.

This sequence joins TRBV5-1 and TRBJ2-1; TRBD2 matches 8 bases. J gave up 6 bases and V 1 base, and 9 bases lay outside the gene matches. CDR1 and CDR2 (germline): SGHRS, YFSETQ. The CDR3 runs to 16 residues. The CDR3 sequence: CASSLSIYGTSNEQFF. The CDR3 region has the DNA TGCGCCAGCAGCTTGAGTATTTATGGGACTAGCAATGAGCAGTTCTTC.

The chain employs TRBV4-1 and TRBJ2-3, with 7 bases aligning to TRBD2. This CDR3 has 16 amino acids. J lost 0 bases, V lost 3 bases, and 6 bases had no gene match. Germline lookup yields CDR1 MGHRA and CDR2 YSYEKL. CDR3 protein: CASSQSGAASTDTQYF. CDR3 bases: TGCGCCAGCAGCCAGAGCGGGGCGGCTAGCACAGATACGCAGTATTTT.

This chain's CDR3 is CASSVGQGAFSEAFF. In nucleotides, the CDR3 is TGTGCCAGCAGCGTAGGACAGGGGGCGTTTTCTGAAGCTTTCTTT. The V and J genes are TRBV9 and TRBJ1-1, with 10 bases lining up with TRBD1. CDR1 and CDR2 (germline): SGDLS, YYNGEE. The CDR3 runs 15 residues. Germline trimming cut 0 bases from V and 6 bases from J; bases unmatched to any gene: 5.

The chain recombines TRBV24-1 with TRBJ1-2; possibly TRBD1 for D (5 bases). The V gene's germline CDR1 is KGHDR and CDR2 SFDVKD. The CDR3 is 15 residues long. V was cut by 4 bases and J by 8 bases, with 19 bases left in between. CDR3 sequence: CATSDPGRGAGGYTF. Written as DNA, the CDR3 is TGTGCCACCAGTGACCCCGGGAGGGGCGCCGGCGGCTACACCTTC.

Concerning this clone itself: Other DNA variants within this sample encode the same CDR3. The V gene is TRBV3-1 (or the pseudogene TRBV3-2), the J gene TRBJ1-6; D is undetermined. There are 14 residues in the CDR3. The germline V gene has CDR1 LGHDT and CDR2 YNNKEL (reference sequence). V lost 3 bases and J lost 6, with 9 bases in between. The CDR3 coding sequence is TGTGCCAGCAGCCAGGAGGCACCTAATTCACCCCTCCACTTT. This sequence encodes CASSQEAPNSPLHF.

Here the CDR3 DNA reads TGCGCCAGCAGCTCCGGGATATATCTTTACAATGAGCAGTTCTTC. Amino acids: CASSSGIYLYNEQFF. V is TRBV5-1 and J is TRBJ2-1; D might be TRBD2 (5 bases). Germline V CDR1 and CDR2: SGHRS, YFSETQ. The CDR3 has 15 amino acids. V lost 3 bases and J lost 4, with 14 bases in between.

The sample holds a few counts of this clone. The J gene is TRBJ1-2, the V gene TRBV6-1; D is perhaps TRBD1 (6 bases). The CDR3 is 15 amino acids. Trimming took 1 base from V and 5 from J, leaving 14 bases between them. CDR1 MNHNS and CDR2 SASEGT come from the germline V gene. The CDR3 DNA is TGTGCCAGCAGTGAAGAACAGGGCTTTTCGTATGGCTACACCTTC. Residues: CASSEEQGFSYGYTF.

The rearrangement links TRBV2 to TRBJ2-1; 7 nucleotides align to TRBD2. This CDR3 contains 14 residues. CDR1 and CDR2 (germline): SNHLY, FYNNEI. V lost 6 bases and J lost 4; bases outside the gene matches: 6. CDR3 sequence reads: CASSRASGYNEQFF. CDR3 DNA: TGTGCCAGCAGCCGGGCTAGCGGATACAATGAGCAGTTCTTC.

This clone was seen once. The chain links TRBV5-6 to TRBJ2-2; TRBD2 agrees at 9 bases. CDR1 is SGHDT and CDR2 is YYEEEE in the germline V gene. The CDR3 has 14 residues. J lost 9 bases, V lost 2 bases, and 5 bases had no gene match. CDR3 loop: CASSLAGGMRELFF. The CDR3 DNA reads TGTGCCAGCAGCTTAGCGGGAGGCATGCGGGAGCTGTTTTTT.

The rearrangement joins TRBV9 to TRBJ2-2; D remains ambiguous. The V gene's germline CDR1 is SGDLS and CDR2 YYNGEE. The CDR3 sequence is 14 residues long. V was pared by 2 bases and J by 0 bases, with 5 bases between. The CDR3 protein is CASSVISNTGELFF. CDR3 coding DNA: TGTGCCAGCAGCGTTATATCGAACACCGGGGAGCTGTTTTTT.

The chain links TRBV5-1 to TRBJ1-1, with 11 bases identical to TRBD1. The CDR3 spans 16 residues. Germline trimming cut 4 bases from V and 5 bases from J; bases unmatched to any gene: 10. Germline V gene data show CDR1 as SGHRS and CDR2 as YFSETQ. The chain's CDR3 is CASSLYSGTGGTEAFF. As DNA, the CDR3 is TGCGCCAGCAGCCTATACTCCGGGACAGGGGGAACTGAAGCTTTCTTT. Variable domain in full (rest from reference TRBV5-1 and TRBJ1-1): KAGVTQTPRYLIKTRGQQVTLSCSPISGHRSVSWYQQTPGQGLQFLFEYFSETQRNKGNFPGRFSGRQFSNSRSEMNVSTLELGDSALYLCASSLYSGTGGTEAFFGQGTRLTVV.

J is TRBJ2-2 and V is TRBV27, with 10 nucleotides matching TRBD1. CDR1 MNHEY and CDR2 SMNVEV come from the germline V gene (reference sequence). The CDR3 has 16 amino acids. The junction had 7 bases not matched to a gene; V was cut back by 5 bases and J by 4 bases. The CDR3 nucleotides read TGTGCCAGCAGTCAAGACAGGGGGCCGGGCACCGGGGAGCTGTTTTTT. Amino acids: CASSQDRGPGTGELFF.

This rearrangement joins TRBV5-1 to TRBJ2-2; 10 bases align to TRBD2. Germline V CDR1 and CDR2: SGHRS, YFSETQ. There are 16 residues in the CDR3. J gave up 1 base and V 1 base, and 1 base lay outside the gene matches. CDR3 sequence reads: CASSLSGRVNTGELFF. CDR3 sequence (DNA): TGCGCCAGCAGCTTGAGCGGGAGGGTGAACACCGGGGAGCTGTTTTTT. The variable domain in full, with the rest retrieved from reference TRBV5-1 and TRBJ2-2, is KAGVTQTPRYLIKTRGQQVTLSCSPISGHRSVSWYQQTPGQGLQFLFEYFSETQRNKGNFPGRFSGRQFSNSRSEMNVSTLELGDSALYLCASSLSGRVNTGELFFGEGSRLTVL.

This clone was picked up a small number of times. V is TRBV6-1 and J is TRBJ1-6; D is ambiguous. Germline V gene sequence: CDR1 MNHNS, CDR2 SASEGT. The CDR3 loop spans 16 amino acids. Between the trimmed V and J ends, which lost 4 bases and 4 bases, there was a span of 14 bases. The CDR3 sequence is CASSARVKDYNSPLHF. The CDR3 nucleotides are TGTGCCAGCAGTGCCCGGGTGAAGGATTATAATTCACCCCTCCACTTT.

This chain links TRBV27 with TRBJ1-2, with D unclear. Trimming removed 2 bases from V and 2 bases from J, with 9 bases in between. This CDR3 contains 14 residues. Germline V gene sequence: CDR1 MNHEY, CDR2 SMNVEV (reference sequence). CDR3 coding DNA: TGTGCCAGCAGTTTAGGCAGTCCCAACTATGGCTACACCTTC. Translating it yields CASSLGSPNYGYTF.

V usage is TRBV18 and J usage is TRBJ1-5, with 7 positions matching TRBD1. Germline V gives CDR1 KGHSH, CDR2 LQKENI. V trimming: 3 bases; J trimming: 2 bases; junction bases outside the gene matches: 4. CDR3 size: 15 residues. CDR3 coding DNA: TGTGCCAGCTCACCGGACGGACAGGGCAATCAGCCCCAGCATTTT. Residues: CASSPDGQGNQPQHF.

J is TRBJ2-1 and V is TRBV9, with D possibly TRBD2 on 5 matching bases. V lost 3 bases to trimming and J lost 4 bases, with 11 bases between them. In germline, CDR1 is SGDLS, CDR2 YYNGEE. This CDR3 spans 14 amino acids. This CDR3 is CASSGTEVYNEQFF. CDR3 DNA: TGTGCCAGCAGCGGGACTGAAGTTTACAATGAGCAGTTCTTC.

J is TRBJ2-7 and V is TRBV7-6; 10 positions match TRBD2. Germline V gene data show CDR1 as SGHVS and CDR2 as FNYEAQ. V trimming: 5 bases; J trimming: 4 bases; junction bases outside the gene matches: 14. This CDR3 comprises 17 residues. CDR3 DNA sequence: TGTGCCAGCAGCCAAGGGGCTAGCGGGAGCCCCCAGTACGAGCAGTACTTC. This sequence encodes CASSQGASGSPQYEQYF. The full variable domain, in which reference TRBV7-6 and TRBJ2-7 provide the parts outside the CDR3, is GAGVSQSPRYKVTKRGQDVALRCDPISGHVSLYWYRQALGQGPEFLTYFNYEAQQDKSGLPNDRFSAERPEGSISTLTIQRTEQRDSAMYRCASSQGASGSPQYEQYFGPGTRLTVT.

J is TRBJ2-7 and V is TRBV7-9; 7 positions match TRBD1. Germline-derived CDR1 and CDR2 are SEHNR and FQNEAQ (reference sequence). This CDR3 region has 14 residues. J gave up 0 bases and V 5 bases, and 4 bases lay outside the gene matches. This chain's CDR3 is CASSLGQDSYEQYF. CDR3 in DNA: TGTGCCAGCAGCCTCGGACAGGACTCCTACGAGCAGTACTTC. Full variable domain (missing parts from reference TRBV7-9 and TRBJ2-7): DTGVSQNPRHKITKRGQNVTFRCDPISEHNRLYWYRQTLGQGPEFLTYFQNEAQLEKSRLLSDRFSAERPKGSFSTLEIQRTEQGDSAMYLCASSLGQDSYEQYFGPGTRLTVT.